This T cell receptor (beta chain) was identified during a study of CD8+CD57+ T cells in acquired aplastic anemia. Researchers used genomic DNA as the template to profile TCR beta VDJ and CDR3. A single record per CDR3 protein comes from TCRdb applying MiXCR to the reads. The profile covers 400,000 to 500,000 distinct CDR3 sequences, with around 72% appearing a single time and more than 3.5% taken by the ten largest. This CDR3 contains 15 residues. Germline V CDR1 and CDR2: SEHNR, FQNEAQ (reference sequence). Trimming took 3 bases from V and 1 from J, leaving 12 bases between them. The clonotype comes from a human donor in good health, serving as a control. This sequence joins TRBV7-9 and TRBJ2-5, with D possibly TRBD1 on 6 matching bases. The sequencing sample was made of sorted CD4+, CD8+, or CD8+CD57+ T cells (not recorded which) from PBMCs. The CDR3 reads CASSFSGQTQETQYF. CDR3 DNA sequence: TGTGCCAGCAGCTTTTCCGGACAGACCCAAGAGACCCAGTACTTC.